The 18 T cell receptor beta chains below were found in one sample sequenced in a study of blood T cell repertoires in COVID-19. Repertoires were generated with immunoSEQ multiplex PCR, while TCRdb's copy carries only in-frame clones and drops some. This table holds tens of thousands of clones, around 89% found once. The sequenced material came from peripheral blood. These receptors originate from a man in his sixties with acute or convalescent COVID-19.

The rearrangement links TRBV30 to TRBJ2-1; the D gene is possibly TRBD2 (6 bases). This CDR3 is built from 15 residues. With 0 bases removed from V and 5 bases from J, the gap between germline ends came to 14 bases. CDR1 and CDR2 from the germline V gene are GTSNPN and SVGIG (reference sequence). CDR3 DNA: TGTGCCTGGAGTGTACTGGGGGAGGTAGACAATGAGCAGTTCTTC. Translation: CAWSVLGEVDNEQFF.

The chain combines TRBV30 with TRBJ2-7, with 7 bases identical to TRBD1. The germline V gene encodes CDR1 GTSNPN and CDR2 SVGIG (reference sequence). V lost 0 bases, J lost 3 bases, and 5 bases stayed unmatched. The CDR3 contains 14 residues. The CDR3 nucleotides are TGTGCCTGGAGTGTCAACAGGGGACGCTACGAGCAGTACTTC. The encoded protein is CAWSVNRGRYEQYF.

The V call is TRBV10-3, the J call TRBJ2-1, with 14 positions matching TRBD2. CDR1 and CDR2 (germline): ENHRY, SYGVKD. With 5 bases clipped from V and 2 bases from J, the junction kept 5 bases outside the gene matches. The CDR3 is 17 residues long. The CDR3 DNA reads as TGTGCCATCAGTCCGGGACTAGCGGGAGTAGCCTACAATGAGCAGTTCTTC. Translation: CAISPGLAGVAYNEQFF.

The CDR3 reads CASSLGRDRLYNEQFF. As DNA, the CDR3 is TGTGCCAGCAGCTTAGGGAGGGACAGGCTCTACAATGAGCAGTTCTTC. The chain uses TRBV11-2 and TRBJ2-1, with TRBD1 matching over 8 bases. Germline V lookup: CDR1 SGHAT, CDR2 FQNNGV. The CDR3 is made up of 16 amino acids. V was clipped by 1 base and J by 3 bases; unmatched bases: 5.

This chain joins TRBV28 and TRBJ1-2; tentative D call: TRBD1 (5 bases). This CDR3 has 13 amino acids. In germline, CDR1 is MDHEN, CDR2 SYDVKM. V was shortened by 3 bases and J by 8 bases, with 13 bases between the two germline ends. Here the CDR3 DNA reads TGTGCCAGCAGTTTCTCTCAGGGAGGGGGCTACACCTTC. Protein product: CASSFSQGGGYTF.

This chain links TRBV19 with TRBJ2-6; D might be TRBD1 (6 bases). The CDR3 has 20 residues. V dropped 2 bases and J dropped 2 bases, with 22 bases sitting between them. CDR1 LNHDA and CDR2 SQIVND come from the germline V gene (reference sequence). The CDR3 bases are TGTGCCAGTAGTATATCGGGGACACCCCTATCTCCTCCTGGGGCCAACGTCCTGACTTTC. This gives the protein CASSISGTPLSPPGANVLTF.

This clone was counted a single time. The chain combines TRBV12-3 or TRBV12-4 with TRBJ1-1, with a possible D match to TRBD1 (5 bases). The CDR3 contains 13 residues. V was pared by 6 bases and J by 2 bases, with 10 bases between. In DNA form, the CDR3 reads TGTGCCAGCAGCCTCGGGGGAAACACTGAAGCTTTCTTT. Translation: CASSLGGNTEAFF.

The gene calls are TRBV3-1 (or the pseudogene TRBV3-2) and TRBJ2-1, with D perhaps matching TRBD1 (5 bases). V was trimmed by 4 bases and J by 1 base, leaving 11 bases between them. CDR1 is LGHDT, CDR2 YNNKEL, per germline (reference sequence). This CDR3 is built from 15 residues. For the CDR3, the DNA is TGTGCCAGCAGCCTCCAGGGTCCGTCCTACAATGAGCAGTTCTTC. It is translated as CASSLQGPSYNEQFF.

This rearrangement joins TRBV7-2 to TRBJ2-5; 7 positions agree with TRBD1. The CDR3 spans 15 residues. V dropped 1 base and J dropped 1; count of bases not matched to a gene: 3. In germline, CDR1 is SGHTA, CDR2 FQGNSA. In DNA, the CDR3 is TGTGCCAGCAGCTTAGTGGGACAGTCCCAAGAGACCCAGTACTTC. Protein: CASSLVGQSQETQYF.

The rearrangement joins TRBV28 to TRBJ1-1; D gene ambiguous. The V and J ends lost 5 bases and 6 bases respectively, with 7 bases between them. Looked up from germline, CDR1 is MDHEN and CDR2 is SYDVKM. CDR3 size: 11 residues. CDR3 in amino acids: CASSGLSEAFF. The CDR3 DNA is TGTGCCAGCAGTGGCCTGTCTGAAGCTTTCTTT.

V and J are TRBV11-3 and TRBJ2-1, with TRBD2 identical over 11 bases. Trimming at V came to 1 base and at J to 6 bases, leaving 2 bases not matched to a gene. Germline CDR1 SGHNT, CDR2 YENEEA. The CDR3 sequence is 15 residues long. CDR3 nucleotide sequence: TGTGCCAGCAGCTTAGGGCTAGCGGGGGGCAATGAGCAGTTCTTC. This encodes CASSLGLAGGNEQFF.

The chain recombines TRBV2 with TRBJ2-3; 9 nucleotides match TRBD1. The germline gives CDR1 SNHLY, CDR2 FYNNEI. Trimming took 6 bases from V and 2 from J; bases not matched to a gene: 6. The CDR3 covers 15 residues. CDR3 region: CASRRTGAFTDTQYF. The CDR3 DNA reads as TGTGCCAGCAGGAGGACAGGGGCCTTCACAGATACGCAGTATTTT.

CDR3 nucleotide sequence: TGTGCCAGCAGTGTCCTTGGCGGCTCCTACAATGAGCAGTTCTTC. Its translation is CASSVLGGSYNEQFF. The chain couples TRBV27 to TRBJ2-1; no firm D call. The CDR3 has 15 residues. Germline CDR1 MNHEY, CDR2 SMNVEV (reference sequence). V lost 5 bases and J 0 bases, leaving 11 bases between the germline ends.

Note on this clone: One end of the junction varies from germline; a read error may be responsible. The V call is TRBV27, the J call TRBJ2-5; maybe TRBD1 (6 bases). There are 14 residues in the CDR3. Looked up from germline, CDR1 is MNHEY and CDR2 is SMNVEV (reference sequence). The CDR3 DNA is TGTGCCAGCAGCTTATTGGGGGCGGGAGAGACCCAGTACTTC. Translated, it gives CASSLLGAGETQYF.

CDR3 region: CASSQGEGETQYF. DNA of the CDR3: TGTGCCAGCAGCCAAGGGGAGGGAGAGACCCAGTACTTC. The J gene is TRBJ2-5, the V gene TRBV4-2; TRBD2 agrees at 7 bases. The CDR3 totals 13 residues. The germline V gene encodes CDR1 LGHNA and CDR2 YNFKEQ. V was pared by 1 base and J by 4 bases, with 0 bases of the junction left unmatched.

This sequence joins TRBV5-6 and TRBJ2-3, with 8 bases lining up with TRBD2. CDR1 is SGHDT, CDR2 YYEEEE, per germline. V trimming: 0 bases; J trimming: 2 bases; junction bases outside the gene matches: 11. The CDR3 has 18 amino acids. The CDR3 nucleotides read TGTGCCAGCAGCTTGGCTGGGTTCGGCGGGAGGACCACAGATACGCAGTATTTT. Its protein product is CASSLAGFGGRTTDTQYF.

The V and J genes are TRBV30 and TRBJ1-2; maybe TRBD1 (5 bases). CDR1 and CDR2 from the germline V gene are GTSNPN and SVGIG (reference sequence). The CDR3 extends over 13 amino acids. Trimming shortened V by 0 bases and J by 4 bases, and 9 bases separated the two germline ends. As DNA, the CDR3 is TGTGCCTGGAGTGTAGGCAGGGTCTATGGCTACACCTTC. Its translation: CAWSVGRVYGYTF.

The rearrangement uses TRBV12-5 and TRBJ1-5; 7 bases are a match to TRBD1. From germline, CDR1 is LGHNT and CDR2 FRNRAP. V was clipped by 6 bases and J by 4 bases; unmatched bases: 12. The CDR3 is 16 residues long. In nucleotides, the CDR3 is TGTGCTAGTGGGGCCCCCCTGGACAGGAGAAATCAGCCCCAGCATTTT. Translating it yields CASGAPLDRRNQPQHF. Complete variable domain (other parts from reference TRBV12-5 and TRBJ1-5): DARVTQTPRHKVTEMGQEVTMRCQPILGHNTVFWYRQTMMQGLELLAYFRNRAPLDDSGMPKDRFSAEMPDATLATLKIQPSEPRDSAVYFCASGAPLDRRNQPQHFGDGTRLSIL.